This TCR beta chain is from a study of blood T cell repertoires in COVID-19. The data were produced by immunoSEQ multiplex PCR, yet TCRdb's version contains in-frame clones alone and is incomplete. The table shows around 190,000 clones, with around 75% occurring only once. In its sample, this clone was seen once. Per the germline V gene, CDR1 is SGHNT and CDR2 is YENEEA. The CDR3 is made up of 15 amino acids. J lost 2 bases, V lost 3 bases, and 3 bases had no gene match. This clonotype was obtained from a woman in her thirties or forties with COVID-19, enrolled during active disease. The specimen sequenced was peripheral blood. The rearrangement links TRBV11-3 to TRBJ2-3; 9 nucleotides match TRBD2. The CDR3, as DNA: TGTGCCAGCAGCTTCGGACTAGCGAACACAGATACGCAGTATTTT. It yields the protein CASSFGLANTDTQYF.